This is a list of T cell receptor beta chains from one sample in a study of T cell responses to AZD1222 COVID-19 vaccine. Data came from immunoSEQ multiplex PCR; TCRdb stores just in-frame clones and leaves some out. The table shows some 150,000 clones, with roughly 89% occurring only once. The sequenced sample was peripheral blood, obtained on day 0 of AZD1222 vaccination. Receptors were obtained from an adult in good health. The CDR3 runs from the conserved cysteine through the conserved F or W. A D gene is named only where the DNA matches it firmly. Some rows have no size entry. The others give once, few or many, or a class for an expanded clone.

J | V | size | D | CDR3 | DNA
TRBJ1-1 | TRBV12-3/TRBV12-4 | . | TRBD1 | CASSPGGSEAFF | TGTGCCAGCAGTCCAGGGGGCTCTGAAGCTTTCTTT
TRBJ2-1 | TRBV2 | . | TRBD2 | CASSRTSGGYGEQFF | TGTGCCAGCAGTAGGACTAGCGGGGGGTATGGTGAGCAGTTCTTC
TRBJ2-1 | TRBV20-1 | . | TRBD2 | CSASSGGRWEQFF | TGCAGTGCTAGTAGCGGGGGGCGGTGGGAGCAGTTCTTC
TRBJ1-1 | TRBV13 | few | . | CASSLGGGGEDEAFF | TGTGCCAGCAGCTTAGGAGGAGGGGGGGAGGATGAAGCTTTCTTT
TRBJ2-1 | TRBV7-9 | . | . | CASSLTRFGSYNEQFF | TGTGCCAGCAGCCTTACTAGGTTTGGGTCGTACAATGAGCAGTTCTTC
TRBJ2-1 | TRBV28 | . | TRBD2 | CASSLVRLAGVNEQFF | TGTGCCAGCAGTTTAGTAAGACTAGCGGGGGTGAATGAGCAGTTCTTC
TRBJ1-4 | TRBV15 | . | TRBD1 | CATSRGQGRDEKLFF | TGTGCCACCAGCAGGGGACAGGGTAGGGATGAAAAACTGTTTTTT
TRBJ2-1 | TRBV6-5 | . | . | CASRNSAWEQFF | TGTGCCAGCAGGAACTCGGCCTGGGAGCAGTTCTTC
TRBJ2-5 | TRBV28 | . | . | CASSSTGERETQYF | TGTGCCAGCAGTTCCACGGGAGAAAGAGAGACCCAGTACTTC
TRBJ1-6 | TRBV3-1/TRBV3-2 | . | . | CASSQGTVWDYNSPLHF | TGTGCCAGCAGCCAAGGTACAGTATGGGACTATAATTCACCCCTCCACTTT
TRBJ1-5 | TRBV2 | . | . | CASSDSLNQPQHF | TGTGCCAGCAGTGACAGCCTCAATCAGCCCCAGCATTTT
TRBJ1-1 | TRBV2 | . | . | CASNSDRNTEAFF | TGTGCCAGCAACTCGGACAGGAACACTGAAGCTTTCTTT
TRBJ2-2 | TRBV2 | . | . | CASTYGSHTGELFF | TGTGCCAGCACCTACGGGAGTCACACCGGGGAGCTGTTTTTT